This entry lists 18 T cell receptor beta chains sequenced from one sample in a study of blood T cell repertoires in COVID-19. Profiled with immunoSEQ multiplex PCR; TCRdb holds only in-frame clones, not every one. The table shows 96,000 or so clones, with roughly 79% occurring only once. The sample consisted of peripheral blood. Receptors were obtained from a man older than 75 with COVID-19, enrolled during active disease.

The V and J genes are TRBV5-1 and TRBJ2-7, with 14 positions matching TRBD2. Germline CDR1 is SGHRS and CDR2 is YFSETQ. The CDR3 is 17 residues long. With V trimmed by 4 bases and J by 3 bases, 9 bases remained unmatched. CDR3 nucleotide sequence: TGCGCCAGCAGCCTACAAGGGACTAGCGGGAGTTTCTACGAGCAGTACTTC. This gives the protein CASSLQGTSGSFYEQYF. Supplemented by reference TRBV5-1 and TRBJ2-7, the full variable domain reads KAGVTQTPRYLIKTRGQQVTLSCSPISGHRSVSWYQQTPGQGLQFLFEYFSETQRNKGNFPGRFSGRQFSNSRSEMNVSTLELGDSALYLCASSLQGTSGSFYEQYFGPGTRLTVT.

V and J are TRBV7-2 and TRBJ2-7, with 7 bases fitting TRBD1. This CDR3 contains 14 residues. V gave up 5 bases and J gave up 3 bases; unmatched junction bases: 7. Germline V gives CDR1 SGHTA, CDR2 FQGNSA. The CDR3 nucleotides read TGTGCCAGCAGCCATTCGTACAGGGGCTACGAGCAGTACTTC. Residues: CASSHSYRGYEQYF.

V usage is TRBV5-1 and J usage is TRBJ2-7; tentatively, D is TRBD1 (6 bases). CDR1 and CDR2 from the germline V gene are SGHRS and YFSETQ. The CDR3 length is 15 residues. The V end was cut by 0 bases, the J end by 8 bases, with 18 bases between. The CDR3 here is CASSLDRDTATQQYF. The CDR3 DNA reads TGCGCCAGCAGCTTGGACCGGGACACCGCTACGCAGCAGTACTTC.

The chain links TRBV7-3 to TRBJ2-2; D uncertain. The CDR3 is 14 residues long. The germline CDR1 and CDR2 sequences are SGHTA and FQGTGA. Trimming cost V 5 bases and J 0 bases, with 7 bases left between them. The chain's CDR3 is CASSRAPNTGELFF. CDR3 nucleotides: TGTGCCAGCAGCCGCGCCCCGAACACCGGGGAGCTGTTTTTT.

In DNA form, the CDR3 reads TGTGCCAGCAGCCGCCGGGACAGTGAAAAACTGTTTTTT. This sequence encodes CASSRRDSEKLFF. The chain couples TRBV3-1 (or the pseudogene TRBV3-2) to TRBJ1-4; TRBD1 matches 7 bases. The CDR3 extends over 13 amino acids. V was pared by 4 bases and J by 7 bases, with 3 bases of the junction left unmatched. Per germline, CDR1 LGHDT and CDR2 YNNKEL (reference sequence).

This chain joins TRBV18 and TRBJ1-1; 9 nucleotides align to TRBD1. Germline-derived CDR1 and CDR2 are KGHSH and LQKENI. The J segment lost 2 bases and the V segment lost 3 bases, leaving 1 base of the junction unmatched. The CDR3 totals 14 residues. The CDR3 DNA sequence: TGTGCCAGCTCACCGGGACAGGGCAACACTGAAGCTTTCTTT. Protein product: CASSPGQGNTEAFF. Complete variable domain (other parts from reference TRBV18 and TRBJ1-1): NAGVMQNPRHLVRRRGQEARLRCSPMKGHSHVYWYRQLPEEGLKFMVYLQKENIIDESGMPKERFSAEFPKEGPSILRIQQVVRGDSAAYFCASSPGQGNTEAFFGQGTRLTVV.

This sequence joins TRBV5-4 and TRBJ1-5; a weak D match, TRBD1 (5 bases). The CDR3 consists of 14 residues. Trimming removed 0 bases from V and 4 bases from J, with 8 bases in between. Germline V gene sequence: CDR1 SGHNT, CDR2 YYREEE (reference sequence). Here the CDR3 DNA reads TGTGCCAGCAGCTTGGGGGCAGGGAATCAGCCCCAGCATTTT. Its translation: CASSLGAGNQPQHF.

Only one count was recorded for this clone. This rearrangement joins TRBV10-2 to TRBJ2-1; the match to TRBD2 covers 15 bases. The V gene's germline CDR1 is WSHSY and CDR2 SAAADI. Trimming at V came to 6 bases and at J to 3 bases, leaving 9 bases not matched to a gene. The CDR3 covers 18 residues. The CDR3 nucleotides are TGCGCCAGCAGATGGACTAGCGGGGGGGCAACTGTCTACAATGAGCAGTTCTTC. It yields the protein CASRWTSGGATVYNEQFF.

This chain links TRBV5-1 with TRBJ2-7; tentatively, D is TRBD1 (5 bases). Per germline, CDR1 SGHRS and CDR2 YFSETQ. Between the trimmed V and J ends, which lost 4 bases and 4 bases, there was a span of 12 bases. The CDR3 contains 13 residues. The CDR3 region is CASSHGKGYEQYF. Written as DNA, the CDR3 is TGCGCCAGCAGCCATGGTAAGGGGTACGAGCAGTACTTC.

The chain carries TRBV4-3 and TRBJ2-1; 11 bases are a match to TRBD2. CDR1 is LGHNA, CDR2 YSLEER, per germline. Unmatched junction bases numbered 3, after V lost 1 base and J lost 10 bases. The CDR3 consists of 14 residues. Here the CDR3 DNA reads TGCGCCAGCAGCCAAGTGTCTAGCGGGGGGGAGCAGTTCTTC. It translates to CASSQVSSGGEQFF.

This chain uses TRBV6-2 or TRBV6-3 with TRBJ2-2, with 12 bases identical to TRBD2. The CDR3 loop spans 16 amino acids. J lost 6 bases, V lost 6 bases, and 8 bases had no gene match. Germline lookup yields CDR1 MNHEY and CDR2 SVGEGT. The CDR3 sequence: CASSRLAGVVAGELFF. The CDR3 DNA sequence: TGTGCCAGCAGCAGACTAGCGGGAGTTGTCGCCGGGGAGCTGTTTTTT.

The V call is TRBV5-5, the J call TRBJ1-5; possibly TRBD1 for D (6 bases). Germline loops: CDR1 SGHKS, CDR2 YYEKEE (reference sequence). The CDR3 length is 13 residues. The V end lost 4 bases, the J end lost 4 bases, and 9 bases lay between the germline ends. The CDR3 sequence: CASSPDRNQPQHF. CDR3 coding DNA: TGTGCCAGCAGCCCCGACAGGAATCAGCCCCAGCATTTT.

This chain joins TRBV5-1 and TRBJ2-2; 8 nucleotides align to TRBD2. Trimming took 2 bases from V and 4 from J; bases not matched to a gene: 4. The CDR3 consists of 15 residues. Germline-derived CDR1 and CDR2 are SGHRS and YFSETQ. CDR3 nucleotides: TGCGCCAGCAGCTTAGCGGGAGTGGGCACCGGGGAGCTGTTTTTT. The encoded protein is CASSLAGVGTGELFF. Combining the CDR3 with reference TRBV5-1 and TRBJ2-2 gives the whole variable domain KAGVTQTPRYLIKTRGQQVTLSCSPISGHRSVSWYQQTPGQGLQFLFEYFSETQRNKGNFPGRFSGRQFSNSRSEMNVSTLELGDSALYLCASSLAGVGTGELFFGEGSRLTVL.

This clone was seen once. This rearrangement joins TRBV18 to TRBJ2-7, with TRBD1 matching over 9 bases. Germline trimming cut 3 bases from V and 1 base from J; bases unmatched to any gene: 4. Germline CDR1 reads KGHSH; CDR2 reads LQKENI. This CDR3 contains 15 residues. In DNA form, the CDR3 reads TGTGCCAGCTCACCCACCGGACAGGGGTCCTACGAGCAGTACTTC. Translation gives CASSPTGQGSYEQYF. Combining the CDR3 with reference TRBV18 and TRBJ2-7 gives the whole variable domain NAGVMQNPRHLVRRRGQEARLRCSPMKGHSHVYWYRQLPEEGLKFMVYLQKENIIDESGMPKERFSAEFPKEGPSILRIQQVVRGDSAAYFCASSPTGQGSYEQYFGPGTRLTVT.

This CDR3 reads CAWRVKGTLGGVYF. CDR3 nucleotides: TGTGCCTGGAGGGTAAAGGGAACCTTGGGGGGGGTTTACTTC. This rearrangement joins TRBV30 to TRBJ2-4; TRBD2 matches at 7 bases. V lost 3 bases, J lost 16 bases, and 18 bases stayed unmatched. The CDR3 runs to 14 residues. CDR1 and CDR2 (germline): GTSNPN, SVGIG (reference sequence).

The chain has TRBV24-1 and TRBJ2-1; 13 bases align to TRBD2. The CDR3 has 15 amino acids. Per the germline V gene, CDR1 is KGHDR and CDR2 is SFDVKD. V gave up 4 bases and J gave up 9 bases; unmatched junction bases: 5. The CDR3 region has the DNA TGTGCCACCAGTGACCCGACTAGCGGGGGGCTTGAGCAGTTCTTC. Translation: CATSDPTSGGLEQFF.

J is TRBJ2-5 and V is TRBV7-2; D gene uncertain. The CDR3 consists of 15 residues. Germline values: CDR1 SGHTA, CDR2 FQGNSA. Trimming took off 0 bases at V and 2 bases at J, with 10 bases between the two ends. The CDR3 spells CASSLAGQLQETQYF. The CDR3 DNA reads as TGTGCCAGCAGCTTAGCTGGCCAGTTACAAGAGACCCAGTACTTC.

The chain uses TRBV6-5 and TRBJ2-7, with 8 nucleotides matching TRBD1. The J segment lost 7 bases and the V segment lost 8 bases, leaving 16 bases of the junction unmatched. Germline values: CDR1 MNHEY, CDR2 SVGAGI. CDR3 length equals 15 residues. The CDR3 DNA reads TGTGCCAGCCTACAGAACCCGGACAGGGCTGGGGAGCAGTACTTC. Residues: CASLQNPDRAGEQYF.